This paragraph covers one T cell receptor (beta chain) sequence. The antigen remains undetermined. The sample comes from a study of naive and memory T cell subsets. Study results and caveats: The power law exponent of TCR abundance differed between naive and memory cells. RNA-based TCR counts may shift with T cell activation and differentiation. From naive to CM, EM and EMRA, diversity decreased and Gini increased. Possibly reflecting memory cells re-expressing CD45RA, a few larger clonotypes occurred in naive repertoires, especially CD8.

Germline assignment: CDR1 SGHRS and CDR2 YFSETQ. CDR3 length: 16 residues. Trimming took 1 base from V and 0 from J, leaving 13 bases between them. Both TRBC1 and TRBC2 were covered by a beta constant-region primer of two equimolar oligonucleotides. The ligated cDNA underwent four PCR rounds using SP2 and nested alpha and beta constant-region primers. Via MiXCR, TCRdb re-called the UMI-ligation and nested PCR reads, giving one row per CDR3 protein. The table records 120,000 to 150,000 distinct CDR3 sequences, about 20% of them present only once. V is TRBV5-1 and J is TRBJ1-1, with D hard to call. This TCR was sampled from a human donor in good health. The sequenced sample was naive CD8+ T cells from blood. The CDR3 loop reads CASSLKPSSLNTEAFF. Here the CDR3 DNA reads TGCGCCAGCAGCTTGAAACCCTCTTCGCTGAACACTGAAGCTTTCTTT.